The 25 T cell receptor beta chains listed next were all sequenced from one sample in a study of shared clonotypes between healthy human individuals. Profiled with immunoSEQ multiplex PCR; TCRdb holds only in-frame clones, not every one. The sample lists 1.5 million to 1.9 million clones, 95% to 99% seen once, with approximately 0.45% in the top ten. The specimen was naive CD4+ T cells sorted from blood. Regarding subset: CD45RA+ positively selected. The receptors originated from a man aged 25-40 years in good health.

This clone appeared once. Within the sample, other DNA sequences also encode this same CDR3. The chain combines TRBV5-1 with TRBJ1-5; D remains unclear. The CDR3 sequence is 15 residues long. CDR1 and CDR2 (germline): SGHRS, YFSETQ. With 0 bases removed from V and 0 bases from J, the gap between germline ends came to 7 bases. The CDR3 DNA reads TGCGCCAGCAGCTTGGCCGGGAGTAGCAATCAGCCCCAGCATTTT. Its protein product is CASSLAGSSNQPQHF.

The CDR3 sequence is CSVGGRSSGNTIYF. The CDR3 DNA is TGCAGCGTTGGCGGCAGGAGCTCTGGAAACACCATATATTTT. The chain is built from TRBV29-1 and TRBJ1-3, with unresolved D. The CDR3 consists of 14 residues. V lost 4 bases, J lost 0 bases, and 10 bases lay in between. Germline V lookup: CDR1 SQVTM, CDR2 ANQGSEA.

The rearrangement joins TRBV6-5 to TRBJ2-5; 14 bases match TRBD2. This CDR3 is 15 amino acids long. The germline CDR1 and CDR2 sequences are MNHEY and SVGAGI. After removal of 4 bases from V and 9 bases from J, the junction contained 7 bases not matched to a gene. CDR3 in amino acids: CASSSGTSGGRAQYF. CDR3 nucleotides: TGTGCCAGCAGTTCCGGGACTAGCGGGGGACGGGCCCAGTACTTC.

This clone was found once. The CDR3 is CASSRLFAEKGGSYNEQFF. The CDR3 coding sequence is TGTGCCAGCAGCCGGTTATTTGCGGAAAAGGGGGGGTCCTACAATGAGCAGTTCTTC. V is TRBV14 and J is TRBJ2-1; a weak D match, TRBD2 (7 bases). V lost 4 bases and J lost 1, with 23 bases in between. The CDR3 is 19 amino acids. From germline, CDR1 is SGHDN and CDR2 FVKESK. The whole variable domain, filled in from reference TRBV14 and TRBJ2-1, reads EAGVTQFPSHSVIEKGQTVTLRCDPISGHDNLYWYRRVMGKEIKFLLHFVKESKQDESGMPNNRFLAERTGGTYSTLKVQPAELEDSGVYFCASSRLFAEKGGSYNEQFFGPGTRLTVL.

The chain is built from TRBV7-8 and TRBJ2-6, with a weak D call TRBD1 (5 bases). V was trimmed by 0 bases and J by 0 bases, leaving 21 bases between them. CDR3 size: 21 residues. Germline CDR1 is SGHVS and CDR2 is FQNEAQ. The CDR3 loop reads CASSLAHTPRIRGSGANVLTF. The CDR3 coding sequence is TGTGCCAGCAGCTTAGCCCACACCCCACGCATAAGGGGCTCTGGGGCCAACGTCCTGACTTTC.

The J gene is TRBJ1-1, the V gene TRBV2; no definite D call. Deletions cut 5 bases from V and 1 base from J, with 14 bases between. CDR3 length: 15 residues. Germline assignment: CDR1 SNHLY and CDR2 FYNNEI. Here the CDR3 reads CASSPRAGRNTEAFF. As DNA, the CDR3 is TGTGCCAGCAGTCCAAGGGCGGGGAGGAACACTGAAGCTTTCTTT.

The V call is TRBV6-5, the J call TRBJ1-1; tentative D call: TRBD1 (6 bases). The germline V gene encodes CDR1 MNHEY and CDR2 SVGAGI. The CDR3 has 14 residues. V dropped 5 bases and J dropped 1 base, with 11 bases sitting between them. CDR3 DNA: TGTGCCAGCAGTAAAAACAGGGAGAACACTGAAGCTTTCTTT. Translation: CASSKNRENTEAFF.

The J gene is TRBJ2-1, the V gene TRBV19, with D perhaps TRBD1 (5 bases). V was cut by 5 bases and J by 0 bases, with 14 bases left in between. This CDR3 is built from 16 residues. From germline, CDR1 is LNHDA and CDR2 SQIVND (reference sequence). CDR3 DNA: TGTGCCAGTAGTTTCCGCCATACAGGCTCCTACAATGAGCAGTTCTTC. Its translation: CASSFRHTGSYNEQFF.

The chain combines TRBV9 with TRBJ2-6; D not resolved. The V gene's germline CDR1 is SGDLS and CDR2 YYNGEE. The CDR3 has 16 residues. V lost 0 bases and J lost 4, with 11 bases in between. CDR3 region: CASSVGLNSGANVLTF. CDR3 sequence (DNA): TGTGCCAGCAGCGTAGGTCTGAACTCCGGGGCCAACGTCCTGACTTTC.

The chain is built from TRBV10-1 and TRBJ1-1, with no clear D. The V gene lost 5 bases and the J gene lost 0 bases, with 16 bases spanning the gap. Per germline, CDR1 WNHNN and CDR2 SYGVQD (reference sequence). The length of the CDR3 is 16 residues. The CDR3 region has the DNA TGCGCCAGCAGTCAATGGGTCCTCGTCATGAACACTGAAGCTTTCTTT. This gives the protein CASSQWVLVMNTEAFF.

The chain uses TRBV9 and TRBJ1-1; D gene unclear. Germline assignment: CDR1 SGDLS and CDR2 YYNGEE. The germline V and J ends were trimmed by 3 bases and 1 base, with 10 bases remaining between them. The CDR3 runs to 14 residues. In nucleotides, the CDR3 is TGTGCCAGCAGCGAGAGCCCGGGGAACACTGAAGCTTTCTTT. This gives the protein CASSESPGNTEAFF.

This sequence joins TRBV29-1 and TRBJ1-4; D not resolved. CDR1 and CDR2 (germline): SQVTM, ANQGSEA. The CDR3 sequence is 13 residues long. V lost 4 bases and J lost 2, with 8 bases in between. The CDR3 is CSVGRQTNEKLFF. CDR3 sequence (DNA): TGCAGCGTTGGGAGGCAGACTAATGAAAAACTGTTTTTT.

This chain connects TRBV14 to TRBJ1-1, with D tentatively TRBD1 (5 bases). The germline V gene encodes CDR1 SGHDN and CDR2 FVKESK. CDR3 length equals 13 residues. Trimming took 4 bases from V and 6 from J, leaving 12 bases between them. The CDR3 DNA reads as TGTGCCAGCAGCCGGGGCCCGAGCGCTGAAGCTTTCTTT. This encodes CASSRGPSAEAFF. The full variable domain, with the rest looked up from reference TRBV14 and TRBJ1-1, is EAGVTQFPSHSVIEKGQTVTLRCDPISGHDNLYWYRRVMGKEIKFLLHFVKESKQDESGMPNNRFLAERTGGTYSTLKVQPAELEDSGVYFCASSRGPSAEAFFGQGTRLTVV.

The chain has TRBV27 and TRBJ2-7; perhaps D is TRBD1 or TRBD2 (5 bases each). Germline values: CDR1 MNHEY, CDR2 SMNVEV (reference sequence). The V end was cut by 3 bases, the J end by 2 bases, with 14 bases between. The CDR3 is 15 residues long. This CDR3 is CASSFAGTKPYEQYF. The CDR3 DNA sequence: TGTGCCAGCAGTTTCGCCGGGACGAAACCCTACGAGCAGTACTTC.

The V call is TRBV6-1, the J call TRBJ1-4; 10 bases are a match to TRBD1. CDR3 length: 15 residues. Unmatched junction bases numbered 6, after V lost 3 bases and J lost 8 bases. Germline V gives CDR1 MNHNS, CDR2 SASEGT. The CDR3 bases are TGTGCCAGCAGTGATTCCGGGACAGGGGTCGAAAAACTGTTTTTT. Translated, it gives CASSDSGTGVEKLFF.

The sample holds one count of this clone. This sequence joins TRBV6-1 and TRBJ2-7; possible D gene TRBD2, 5 bases. This CDR3 has 15 residues. Germline CDR1 MNHNS, CDR2 SASEGT. The V and J ends lost 6 bases and 1 base respectively, with 16 bases between them. CDR3 sequence reads: CASRKDYSGSYEQYF. As DNA, the CDR3 is TGTGCCAGCAGGAAAGACTACTCGGGTTCCTACGAGCAGTACTTC.

The chain employs TRBV18 and TRBJ2-5; 8 bases are a match to TRBD1. This CDR3 spans 14 amino acids. The V segment lost 4 bases and the J segment 4 bases; nucleotides outside the gene matches: 5. Germline V gene lookup returns CDR1 KGHSH and CDR2 LQKENI. The CDR3 DNA follows: TGTGCCAGCTCACGCAGGGGGCCAGGAGAGACCCAGTACTTC. Amino acid sequence: CASSRRGPGETQYF. Based on the CDR3 plus reference TRBV18 and TRBJ2-5, the full variable domain is NAGVMQNPRHLVRRRGQEARLRCSPMKGHSHVYWYRQLPEEGLKFMVYLQKENIIDESGMPKERFSAEFPKEGPSILRIQQVVRGDSAAYFCASSRRGPGETQYFGPGTRLLVL.

The count of this clone is one. The V gene is TRBV27, the J gene TRBJ2-1, with TRBD2 matching 8 bases. The CDR3 loop spans 19 amino acids. The J segment lost 4 bases and the V segment lost 3 bases, leaving 17 bases of the junction unmatched. Germline-derived CDR1 and CDR2 are MNHEY and SMNVEV (reference sequence). CDR3 in DNA: TGTGCCAGCAGTTTTGTTGGTTCGGGGGGGTATGAGGTTTACAATGAGCAGTTCTTC. Translated: CASSFVGSGGYEVYNEQFF.

This clone was found once. This chain connects TRBV6-5 to TRBJ1-3; D uncertain. V lost 2 bases and J 0 bases, leaving 11 bases between the germline ends. From germline, CDR1 is MNHEY and CDR2 SVGAGI. The CDR3 contains 16 residues. The CDR3 DNA reads as TGTGCCAGCAGTTACGCCCGGACGGTCTCTGGAAACACCATATATTTT. Translated, it gives CASSYARTVSGNTIYF.

The chain carries TRBV28 and TRBJ1-1; D unresolved. The CDR3 contains 14 residues. Per the germline V gene, CDR1 is MDHEN and CDR2 is SYDVKM. The V end was cut by 1 base, the J end by 5 bases, with 11 bases between. The CDR3 coding sequence is TGTGCCAGCAGTTTATACGGGTCGGGGACTGAAGCTTTCTTT. Protein sequence: CASSLYGSGTEAFF. The full variable domain, in which reference TRBV28 and TRBJ1-1 provide the parts outside the CDR3, is DVKVTQSSRYLVKRTGEKVFLECVQDMDHENMFWYRQDPGLGLRLIYFSYDVKMKEKGDIPEGYSVSREKKERFSLILESASTNQTSMYLCASSLYGSGTEAFFGQGTRLTVV.

This chain joins TRBV14 and TRBJ2-1; TRBD2 matches 8 bases. CDR1 SGHDN and CDR2 FVKESK come from the germline V gene. This CDR3 is 14 amino acids long. V lost 6 bases, J lost 4 bases, and 5 bases stayed unmatched. CDR3 nucleotides: TGTGCCAGCAGTCCGGGAGGGCTATACAATGAGCAGTTCTTC. Translation gives CASSPGGLYNEQFF. The full variable domain, with the rest looked up from reference TRBV14 and TRBJ2-1, is EAGVTQFPSHSVIEKGQTVTLRCDPISGHDNLYWYRRVMGKEIKFLLHFVKESKQDESGMPNNRFLAERTGGTYSTLKVQPAELEDSGVYFCASSPGGLYNEQFFGPGTRLTVL.

This clone came up once. The rearrangement joins TRBV6-6 to TRBJ1-2; D unresolved. CDR3 length: 16 amino acids. The V gene lost 0 bases and the J gene lost 7 bases, with 18 bases spanning the gap. Germline CDR1 and CDR2: MNHNY and SVGAGI (reference sequence). CDR3 sequence (DNA): TGTGCCAGCAGTTACTCGCCAGGCCTGGGTGAGGCTGGCTACACCTTC. Its protein product is CASSYSPGLGEAGYTF.

In regard to this clone: Other DNA sequences in the sample encode the same CDR3. V gene TRBV15 combines with J gene TRBJ2-7; TRBD1 matches at 7 bases. With 3 bases clipped from V and 0 bases from J, the junction kept 5 bases outside the gene matches. CDR3 size: 15 residues. Germline V gene data show CDR1 as LNHNV and CDR2 as YYDKDF (reference sequence). CDR3 sequence: CATSRAGTASYEQYF. CDR3 in DNA: TGTGCCACCAGCAGGGCCGGGACAGCCTCCTACGAGCAGTACTTC.

The chain combines TRBV11-2 with TRBJ1-1; TRBD1 agrees at 7 bases. The CDR3 extends over 15 amino acids. Germline V gene data show CDR1 as SGHAT and CDR2 as FQNNGV. The trim removed 5 bases at V and 3 bases at J, leaving 9 bases unmatched. CDR3 amino acids: CASSRLGRGYTEAFF. The CDR3 coding sequence is TGTGCCAGCAGCCGATTGGGCAGGGGGTACACTGAAGCTTTCTTT.

The chain combines TRBV30 with TRBJ2-3; TRBD2 matches at 8 bases. Per the germline V gene, CDR1 is GTSNPN and CDR2 is SVGIG (reference sequence). This CDR3 region has 16 residues. The ends lost 0 bases at V and 1 base at J; junction bases unmatched: 6. CDR3: CAWSVLAGGRTDTQYF. As DNA, the CDR3 is TGTGCCTGGAGTGTACTGGCGGGAGGCCGCACAGATACGCAGTATTTT.